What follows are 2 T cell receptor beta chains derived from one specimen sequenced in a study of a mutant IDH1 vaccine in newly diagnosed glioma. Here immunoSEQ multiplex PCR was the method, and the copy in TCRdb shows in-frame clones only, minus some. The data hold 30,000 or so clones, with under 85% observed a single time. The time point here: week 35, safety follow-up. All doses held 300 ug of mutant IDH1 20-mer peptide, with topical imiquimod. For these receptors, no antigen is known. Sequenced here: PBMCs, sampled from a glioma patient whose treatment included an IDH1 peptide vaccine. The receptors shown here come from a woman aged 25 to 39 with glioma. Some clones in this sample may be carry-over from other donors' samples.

The CDR3 spells CASLGLAIADSYEQYF. The DNA of the CDR3 is TGTGCCAGCTTGGGACTAGCGATCGCTGACTCCTACGAGCAGTACTTC. V gene TRBV2 combines with J gene TRBJ2-7, with TRBD2 matching over 10 bases. From germline, CDR1 is SNHLY and CDR2 FYNNEI. This CDR3 is built from 16 residues. The trim removed 8 bases at V and 0 bases at J, leaving 10 bases unmatched.

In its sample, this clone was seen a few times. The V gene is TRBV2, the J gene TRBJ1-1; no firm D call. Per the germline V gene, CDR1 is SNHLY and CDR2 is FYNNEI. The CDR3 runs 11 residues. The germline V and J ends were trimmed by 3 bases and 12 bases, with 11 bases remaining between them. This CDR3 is CASSDPGLTFF. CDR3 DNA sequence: TGTGCCAGCAGTGACCCAGGCTTGACTTTCTTT.